What follows are 3 T cell receptor beta chains derived from one specimen sequenced in a study of T cells after yellow fever vaccination. Using its own MiXCR run on the 5' RACE reads, TCRdb lists one record per CDR3 protein. This sample has about 360,000 distinct CDR3 sequences; 6.2% occur once, and the top ten carry around 16%. The sample in question was PBMCs, obtained 5 days after the yellow fever booster vaccination. Receptor source: a man aged 30 to 45 who received the YFV17D yellow fever vaccine.

This clonotype was counted many times. The chain carries TRBV7-2 and TRBJ2-5; D possibly corresponds to TRBD2 (6 bases). Germline values: CDR1 SGHTA, CDR2 FQGNSA. The CDR3 has 14 amino acids. V dropped 6 bases and J dropped 2 bases, with 13 bases sitting between them. Here the CDR3 reads CASRPSGEQETQYF. Here the CDR3 DNA reads TGTGCCAGCAGACCATCGGGAGAGCAAGAGACCCAGTACTTC.

This clonotype was counted many times. The rearrangement links TRBV10-3 to TRBJ2-1; D may be TRBD2 (7 bases). With 6 bases removed from V and 0 bases from J, the gap between germline ends came to 9 bases. CDR3 size: 14 residues. Germline CDR1 and CDR2: ENHRY and SYGVKD. CDR3 region: CAIRGGGSYNEQFF. CDR3 bases: TGTGCCATCAGGGGAGGGGGCTCCTACAATGAGCAGTTCTTC.

This clonotype was seen a few times. The rearrangement links TRBV7-8 to TRBJ2-5; TRBD2 is a possible D gene (6 bases). Germline loops: CDR1 SGHVS, CDR2 FQNEAQ. Trimming removed 0 bases at V and 2 bases at J, with 22 bases between. The CDR3 length is 19 residues. CDR3 amino acids: CASSLARDQVADTQETQYF. The CDR3 DNA reads as TGTGCCAGCAGCTTAGCGCGGGATCAGGTAGCGGACACGCAAGAGACCCAGTACTTC.